A selection of T cell receptor beta chains follows, all from one sample in a study of regulatory T cells in long-lasting Graves disease. TCRdb used MiXCR to reprocess the multiplex PCR reads, holding one entry per CDR3 protein. The top ten hold around 13% of the sample, which has roughly 500,000 distinct CDR3 sequences, 20% to 25% seen once. This specimen was peripheral blood mononuclear cells (PBMCs), taken when the disease was refractory, from a patient treated with antithyroid drugs. The receptors here all came from a female donor with Graves disease. CDR3s include the opening cysteine and the closing phenylalanine or tryptophan. Each record gives: clone size, D gene, J gene, V gene, CDR3 protein. The D gene is left open where the match is weak. Some rows have no size entry. The others give once, few or many, or a class for an expanded clone.

clone_size: -; d_call: -; j_call: TRBJ2-7; v_call: TRBV27; cdr3_aa: CASRPRQSRYEQYF
clone_size: -; d_call: -; j_call: TRBJ1-4; v_call: TRBV5-1; cdr3_aa: CASSSQGNNEKLFF
clone_size: many; d_call: TRBD2; j_call: TRBJ2-2; v_call: TRBV2; cdr3_aa: CASSGLASGELFF
clone_size: -; d_call: -; j_call: TRBJ2-7; v_call: TRBV15; cdr3_aa: CATSRGRLASSYEQYF
clone_size: many; d_call: -; j_call: TRBJ2-7; v_call: TRBV28; cdr3_aa: CASLGGFYEQYF
clone_size: -; d_call: -; j_call: TRBJ1-2; v_call: TRBV20-1; cdr3_aa: CSAKPWTVNYGYTF
clone_size: few; d_call: -; j_call: TRBJ2-2; v_call: TRBV15; cdr3_aa: CATSREPYANTGELFF
clone_size: -; d_call: -; j_call: TRBJ1-2; v_call: TRBV5-6; cdr3_aa: CASSLIGPNYGYTF
clone_size: -; d_call: -; j_call: TRBJ2-1; v_call: TRBV2; cdr3_aa: CASSRSSYNEQFF
clone_size: -; d_call: TRBD2; j_call: TRBJ2-1; v_call: TRBV2; cdr3_aa: CASTEMVAGAPEQFF
clone_size: -; d_call: TRBD2; j_call: TRBJ2-5; v_call: TRBV5-6; cdr3_aa: CASSRGGAETQYF
clone_size: many; d_call: -; j_call: TRBJ2-7; v_call: TRBV6-9; cdr3_aa: CASSYSKTPYEQYF
clone_size: few; d_call: -; j_call: TRBJ2-1; v_call: TRBV3-1; cdr3_aa: CASSQDLGEGYNEQFF